One T cell receptor beta chain is described in this entry. What it binds is unknown. CD4+ T cells specific for antigen were expanded with viral peptide pools by the ViraFEST assay before sequencing. CD4+ T cells were isolated after 10 days of culture. Of the BNT162b2 and mRNA-1273 vaccines, participants received two doses of one or the other. Having tested negative for nucleocapsid antibodies, the vaccine recipients showed no prior SARS-CoV-2 infection. A half-volume exchange with IL-2 medium occurred on days 3 and 7. Assay: immunoSEQ multiplex PCR; the TCRdb copy retains only in-frame clones and omits some. The sample comprises roughly 70,000 clones, around three quarters of which are singletons, and 0.75% to 1% rests with the top ten. The sample comes from a study of vaccination effects on CD4 cells after COVID-19. Study-level results: A shortage of convalescent patients and an absence of early post-infection timepoints characterized the study.

V shed 1 base and J shed 5 bases, with 12 bases lying between them. Germline V gives CDR1 GTSNPN, CDR2 SVGIG (reference sequence). This CDR3 spans 14 amino acids. This chain uses TRBV30 with TRBJ1-5, with no clear D. The clonotype originates from a human donor who received a COVID-19 vaccine. The specimen comprised CD4+ T cells from PBMCs cultured with HCoV-OC43 spike peptides, sampled after COVID-19 vaccination. Stated subset: HCoV-OC43 spike overlapping peptide pool stimulation. The chain's CDR3 is CAWSAAGLDQPQHF. In DNA, the CDR3 is TGTGCCTGGAGTGCGGCGGGTCTGGATCAGCCCCAGCATTTT.